These 24 T cell receptor beta chains came from one sample sequenced in a study of cytomegalovirus exposure and HLA in healthy donors. This PCR relied on a set of 60 Vbeta primers and 13 Jbeta primers. Data came from immunoSEQ multiplex PCR; TCRdb stores just in-frame clones and leaves some out. The sample consists of about 120,000 clones, 70% to 85% of them appearing once. Sequencing input: PBMCs. These receptor sequences come from a man between 18 and 29 years old in good health and CMV-seropositive.

The DNA of the CDR3 is TGTGCCAGCAGCCCCGGGACAGGGAGCTACGAGCAGTACTTC. It specifies CASSPGTGSYEQYF. This chain uses TRBV6-5 with TRBJ2-7; 9 positions agree with TRBD1. From germline, CDR1 is MNHEY and CDR2 SVGAGI. The CDR3 is made up of 14 amino acids. V dropped 6 bases and J dropped 3; count of bases not matched to a gene: 6.

This sequence joins TRBV7-2 and TRBJ2-7, with 11 bases aligning to TRBD2. Unmatched junction bases numbered 14, after V lost 5 bases and J lost 8 bases. The V gene's germline CDR1 is SGHTA and CDR2 FQGNSA. The CDR3 extends over 16 amino acids. CDR3 coding DNA: TGTGCCAGCAGCACCCTGACTAGCGGGGAGGGGGTTAAGCAGTACTTC. The encoded protein is CASSTLTSGEGVKQYF.

The chain combines TRBV27 with TRBJ2-7; 14 positions match TRBD2. Unmatched junction bases numbered 6, after V lost 10 bases and J lost 1 base. Germline V lookup: CDR1 MNHEY, CDR2 SMNVEV (reference sequence). The CDR3 is 15 residues long. Written as DNA, the CDR3 is TGTGCCATCGGGACTAGCGGGAGTGGTTCCTACGAGCAGTACTTC. Protein product: CAIGTSGSGSYEQYF.

V gene TRBV5-1 combines with J gene TRBJ2-5, with 8 bases aligning to TRBD1. Matching the DNA end better, TRBJ2-7 makes the J call doubtful. CDR3 length: 14 residues. The germline gives CDR1 SGHRS, CDR2 YFSETQ. CDR3 nucleotide sequence: TGCGCCAGCAGCTTGGGACAGGGGTCCGACGAGCAGTACTTC. Protein sequence: CASSLGQGSDEQYF.

V is TRBV5-6 and J is TRBJ2-7; a possible D gene is TRBD1 (7 bases). The CDR3 loop spans 18 amino acids. Germline values: CDR1 SGHDT, CDR2 YYEEEE. Trimming shortened V by 0 bases and J by 1 base, and 20 bases separated the two germline ends. The CDR3 DNA follows: TGTGCCAGCAGCTTGGAGGCAGGGGGGATTTACGCATCCTACGAGCAGTACTTC. The encoded protein is CASSLEAGGIYASYEQYF.

The chain carries TRBV2 and TRBJ2-1; a possible D gene is TRBD1 (5 bases). V dropped 6 bases and J dropped 7 bases, with 10 bases sitting between them. The CDR3 covers 12 residues. Germline V gene data show CDR1 as SNHLY and CDR2 as FYNNEI. In DNA, the CDR3 is TGTGCCAGCAGCCGCAGGGTAAATGAGCAGTTCTTC. Translating gives CASSRRVNEQFF. The variable domain in full, completed from reference TRBV2 and TRBJ2-1, reads EPEVTQTPSHQVTQMGQEVILRCVPISNHLYFYWYRQILGQKVEFLVSFYNNEISEKSEIFDDQFSVERPDGSNFTLKIRSTKLEDSAMYFCASSRRVNEQFFGPGTRLTVL.

As regards this clone: At the DNA level, this CDR3 is encoded by other sequences in the same sample as well. The genes are TRBV30 and TRBJ1-5; D is undetermined. Germline V gene lookup returns CDR1 GTSNPN and CDR2 SVGIG (reference sequence). CDR3 length: 13 amino acids. V shed 1 base and J shed 4 bases, with 8 bases lying between them. The CDR3 reads CAWSGGGNQPQHF. In DNA, the CDR3 is TGTGCCTGGAGTGGGGGAGGAAATCAGCCCCAGCATTTT. Together with reference TRBV30 and TRBJ1-5, the CDR3 gives the full variable domain: SQTIHQWPATLVQPVGSPLSLECTVEGTSNPNLYWYRQAAGRGLQLLFYSVGIGQISSEVPQNLSASRPQDRQFILSSKKLLLSDSGFYLCAWSGGGNQPQHFGDGTRLSIL.

The V gene is TRBV6-5, the J gene TRBJ2-5; D is unresolved. The J call may be incorrect, as the DNA end agrees better with TRBJ2-7. Germline V gene lookup returns CDR1 MNHEY and CDR2 SVGAGI. The CDR3 consists of 13 residues. CDR3 bases: TGTGCCAGCAGTCCCGGGTCTACCTACGAGCAGTACTTC. Protein sequence: CASSPGSTYEQYF.

This clone has more than one count but fewer than ten. The rearrangement links TRBV6-5 to TRBJ1-1; possibly TRBD1 for D (6 bases). The germline gives CDR1 MNHEY, CDR2 SVGAGI. The CDR3 totals 14 residues. V lost 4 bases to trimming and J lost 1 base, with 10 bases between them. This chain's CDR3 is CASSSDRPNTEAFF. The DNA of the CDR3 is TGTGCCAGCAGTTCGGACAGACCGAACACTGAAGCTTTCTTT.

V gene TRBV29-1 combines with J gene TRBJ1-1, with D tentatively TRBD1 (5 bases). The germline V and J ends were trimmed by 3 bases and 6 bases, with 8 bases remaining between them. This CDR3 contains 11 residues. The germline CDR1 and CDR2 sequences are SQVTM and ANQGSEA. The CDR3 spells CSVDGGAEAFF. In DNA, the CDR3 is TGCAGCGTTGACGGGGGGGCTGAAGCTTTCTTT.

The chain uses TRBV4-2 and TRBJ2-1, with TRBD2 matching over 13 bases. V was pared by 1 base and J by 4 bases, with 4 bases of the junction left unmatched. CDR3 length: 17 residues. The V gene's germline CDR1 is LGHNA and CDR2 YNFKEQ. CDR3 bases: TGTGCCAGCAGCCAAGTACTAGCGGGAGGGCCGTACAATGAGCAGTTCTTC. Its protein is CASSQVLAGGPYNEQFF.

J is TRBJ1-1 and V is TRBV9, with 7 nucleotides matching TRBD1. With V trimmed by 4 bases and J by 2 bases, 5 bases remained unmatched. The CDR3 runs 14 residues. CDR1 is SGDLS, CDR2 YYNGEE, per germline. CDR3 nucleotides: TGTGCCAGCAGCTCTCAGGGGGGAAACACTGAAGCTTTCTTT. Residues: CASSSQGGNTEAFF.

The V call is TRBV28, the J call TRBJ1-1; no definite D call. The CDR3 is 16 residues long. The germline V gene encodes CDR1 MDHEN and CDR2 SYDVKM. V lost 6 bases and J 3 bases, leaving 20 bases between the germline ends. CDR3 loop: CASSRRMWVSHTEAFF. CDR3 nucleotides: TGTGCCAGCAGCCGCAGGATGTGGGTTTCCCACACTGAAGCTTTCTTT.

Points on this clone: Mismatch with germline at one junction end may stem from a read error. The gene calls are TRBV2 and TRBJ2-6; tentatively, D is TRBD1 (5 bases). The CDR3 covers 13 residues. The germline CDR1 and CDR2 sequences are SNHLY and FYNNEI. CDR3 residues: CASSGAGANGLTF. CDR3 nucleotide sequence: TGTGCCAGCAGTGGGGCTGGGGCCAACGGCCTGACTTTC.

The gene calls are TRBV5-6 and TRBJ2-1; TRBD1 might be the D (6 bases). Trimming pared 0 bases from V and 5 bases from J, leaving 15 bases between. The CDR3 sequence is 16 residues long. Germline lookup yields CDR1 SGHDT and CDR2 YYEEEE. CDR3 loop: CASSLVLLDSDNEQFF. CDR3 DNA sequence: TGTGCCAGCAGCTTGGTCCTTTTGGACAGTGACAATGAGCAGTTCTTC.

This chain joins TRBV6-5 and TRBJ2-3; 7 bases are shared with TRBD2. V lost 2 bases, J lost 6 bases, and 5 bases stayed unmatched. CDR1 and CDR2 (germline): MNHEY, SVGAGI. The CDR3 length is 14 residues. In nucleotides, the CDR3 is TGTGCCAGCAGTTACGGGACTAATGGGGATACGCAGTATTTT. Translated: CASSYGTNGDTQYF.

The chain links TRBV6-5 to TRBJ1-1; the D is unclear. This CDR3 is built from 13 residues. Germline assignment: CDR1 MNHEY and CDR2 SVGAGI. Trimming removed 4 bases at V and 1 base at J, with 7 bases between. The CDR3 coding sequence is TGTGCCAGCAGTTTGTCTCCGAACACTGAAGCTTTCTTT. Protein: CASSLSPNTEAFF.

This clone was counted only a few times. The chain uses TRBV7-6 and TRBJ1-6; a possible D gene is TRBD1 (6 bases). Trimming took 7 bases from V and 1 from J, leaving 17 bases between them. Per germline, CDR1 SGHVS and CDR2 FNYEAQ. The CDR3 spans 17 residues. The CDR3 region has the DNA TGTGCCAGCACCCGAGGGGGAAGCAGGTCCTATAATTCACCCCTCCACTTT. Its protein is CASTRGGSRSYNSPLHF. Combining the CDR3 with reference TRBV7-6 and TRBJ1-6 gives the whole variable domain GAGVSQSPRYKVTKRGQDVALRCDPISGHVSLYWYRQALGQGPEFLTYFNYEAQQDKSGLPNDRFSAERPEGSISTLTIQRTEQRDSAMYRCASTRGGSRSYNSPLHFGNGTRLTVT.

The rearrangement uses TRBV7-9 and TRBJ2-5; TRBD1 matches 9 bases. The tail of the sequence fits TRBJ2-7 better, so the J call may be wrong. The CDR3 contains 13 residues. Germline V gives CDR1 SEHNR, CDR2 FQNEAQ (reference sequence). The CDR3 here is CASSGTGPYEQYF. The CDR3 DNA is TGTGCCAGCAGCGGGACAGGGCCGTACGAGCAGTACTTC.

Comments on this clone: The junction does not match germline at one end; this may be a read error. The chain couples TRBV2 to TRBJ2-6, with D perhaps TRBD1 (5 bases). The CDR3 spans 14 residues. The germline CDR1 and CDR2 sequences are SNHLY and FYNNEI. The CDR3 spells CARWISSGANVLTF. CDR3 sequence (DNA): TGTGCCAGATGGATTAGCTCTGGGGCCAACGTCCTGACCTTC.

In this sample, this clone turned up a few times. This chain uses TRBV15 with TRBJ1-1, with D possibly TRBD1 on 6 matching bases. The CDR3 runs 12 residues. V was shortened by 7 bases and J by 7 bases, with 13 bases between the two germline ends. Germline loops: CDR1 LNHNV, CDR2 YYDKDF (reference sequence). The CDR3 region is CATNTLGGEAFF. In nucleotides, the CDR3 is TGTGCCACCAACACCCTAGGGGGTGAAGCTTTCTTT.

With respect to this clone: Its ends do not fully match the called genes, so a read error is possible. This chain links TRBV5-1 with TRBJ2-6; 8 bases agree with TRBD1. Germline CDR1 SGHRS, CDR2 YFSETQ. There are 18 residues in the CDR3. The DNA of the CDR3 is TGCGCCAGCCCAATGCCTGCAGGGGGCCTCACTGGGGCCAACGGCCTGACTTTC. Amino acid sequence: CASPMPAGGLTGANGLTF.

The chain recombines TRBV27 with TRBJ2-7, with TRBD2 as a possible D gene (6 bases). The CDR3 sequence is 16 residues long. The V end was cut by 4 bases, the J end by 0 bases, with 16 bases between. In germline, CDR1 is MNHEY, CDR2 SMNVEV (reference sequence). The CDR3 loop reads CASSYRGLSRSYEQYF. The CDR3 nucleotides are TGTGCCAGCAGTTACCGGGGACTTTCCCGCTCCTACGAGCAGTACTTC.

The chain recombines TRBV18 with TRBJ1-1; possibly TRBD1 for D (6 bases). The CDR3 is 14 amino acids. Trimming cost V 5 bases and J 0 bases, with 10 bases left between them. Germline lookup yields CDR1 KGHSH and CDR2 LQKENI. CDR3 in DNA: TGTGCCAGCTCAATGGACAGTCTGAACACTGAAGCTTTCTTT. It codes for CASSMDSLNTEAFF.